This TCR beta chain was identified during a study of CD8+ T cells in alopecia areata (dated by TCRdb to the late 2010s). About the investigation overall: Treated patients were enrolled in an open-label pilot trial of oral tofacitinib at 5 to 10 mg twice daily for moderate-to-severe alopecia areata. Tofacitinib was administered for 6 to 18 months, and 6 months of follow-up off drug were then conducted to assess delayed response and recurrence. In treated patients, disease severity was measured using the SALT score, which gives the percentage of scalp surface area affected. To study T cell clonal expansion in alopecia areata, the researchers applied high-throughput TCRbeta sequencing to both the C3H/HeJ mouse model and human patients. In humans, TCRbeta sequencing was performed on scalp tissue and on sorted CD4+ and CD8+ peripheral blood T cells from healthy controls and from patients with patchy or totalis/universalis alopecia areata. Patients on tofacitinib were biopsied at baseline and after 4 and 24 weeks of treatment, and several of the patients also had a later scalp biopsy. Scalp clonality was compared among normal scalp (n=4), patchy alopecia areata scalp (n=8), and alopecia totalis/universalis scalp (n=8). RNA came from the PAXgene miRNA kit for fixed scalp, the miRNeasy kit for PBMCs, and the RNeasy kit for mouse skin. Amplification of TCRbeta CDR3 regions was done by immunoSEQ multiplex PCR using 35 Vbeta forward primers and 13 Jbeta reverse primers.

This sample's treatment or condition label indicates: oral pan-JAK inhibitor, 5-10 mg twice daily. Lesional scalp punch biopsies and peripheral blood were obtained from alopecia areata patients. After PBMCs were isolated by density centrifugation and stained for CD3, CD4 and CD8, a FACSAria was used to sort CD4+ and CD8+ T cells. Libraries were made using the immunoSEQ multiplex PCR assay. RNA was extracted from all samples and reverse transcribed into cDNA as template for TCR sequencing. First-strand cDNA was synthesized with SuperScript III using a 2:1 mix of oligo-dT and random hexamers. A synthetic immune receptor repertoire was used to measure amplification bias, and any remaining bias was corrected computationally. Regarding the original processing steps: Raw reads were preprocessed to remove errors, and CDR3 was defined by IMGT conventions from the conserved cysteine to phenylalanine. Clonality was computed by normalizing Shannon entropy by log2 of the number of productive unique TCRs and subtracting the result from 1. Scalp TCRbeta sequences were cross-referenced with sorted blood CD4 and CD8 repertoires so that the CD4 or CD8 identity of scalp clones could be inferred. The clones in this table, taken by TCRdb from immuneACCESS, are in-frame only. Not every clone is retained; where verified, under half of the shortfall comes from an unresolved V gene, and the cause of the rest is unknown. V, J and clone size derive from that table, while D and trimming were established from the DNA sequence. A total of about 210,000 clones appear in this sample, roughly 44% of them only once. Clones ranked in the top ten supply 2.6% of the sample.

CDR1 and CDR2, per the germline V gene, are LGHNA and YNFKEQ. There are 16 amino acids in the CDR3, from cysteine to phenylalanine inclusive. CDR3 DNA only is kept here, 48 bases in frame from base 1. Deletion took 1 base off V and 2 bases off J, with a span of 11 bases between the germline ends. With respect to this clone: Its antigen is not yet known. No quality values exist for individual bases; no much larger clone is one base distant.

The study at large found these results: Scalp TCR repertoire analysis is complicated because resident alphabeta T cells in normal human skin are also sequenced, whereas mouse skin is dominated by gammadelta T cells. During tofacitinib treatment, many expanded lesional clones remained in scalp and blood, and this persistence may partly explain relapse after treatment is stopped. Lesional scalp, especially in alopecia totalis/universalis, showed higher clonality and more expanded CD8+ clones than normal scalp, suggesting antigenic drive. Tofacitinib significantly decreased scalp clonality and the number of expanded CD8+ clones among the top 100 scalp clones. The treated cohort was small, with a single nonresponder, so links between baseline CD8+ expansion and response need larger studies. Compared with mice, TCR sequences shared between patients were less clear, possibly partly because of HLA diversity across the patient population.

The chain is encoded by TRBV4-2 joined to TRBJ2-2; TRBD2 is possibly the D segment (5 matching bases). This clonotype originated in a human donor with alopecia areata. The sequencing here drew on CD4+ T cells sorted from blood, taken around week 36, from a patient treated with tofacitinib. The CDR3: CASSQASSRNTGELFF. The nucleotide sequence reads as follows: TGTGCCAGCAGCCAAGCGTCTAGCAGAAACACCGGGGAGCTGTTTTTT.